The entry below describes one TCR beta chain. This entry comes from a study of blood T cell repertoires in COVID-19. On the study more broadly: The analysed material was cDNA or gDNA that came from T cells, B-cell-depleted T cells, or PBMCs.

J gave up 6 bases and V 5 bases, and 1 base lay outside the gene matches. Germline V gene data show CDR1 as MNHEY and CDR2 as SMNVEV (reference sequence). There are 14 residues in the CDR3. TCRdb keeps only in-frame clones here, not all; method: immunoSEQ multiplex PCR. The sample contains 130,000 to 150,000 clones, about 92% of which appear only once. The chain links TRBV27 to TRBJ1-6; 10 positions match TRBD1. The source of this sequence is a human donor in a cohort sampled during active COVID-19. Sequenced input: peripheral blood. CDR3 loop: CASSRDRGNSPLHF. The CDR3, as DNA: TGTGCCAGCAGTCGGGACAGGGGTAATTCACCCCTCCACTTT.